These T cell receptor beta chains were read from a single sample in a study of technical replicates of blood from several donors. Clones were sequenced by immunoSEQ multiplex PCR, and TCRdb holds only the in-frame ones, with some missing. The sample shows 100,000 or so clones, 90% to 96% of them seen only once. Sequenced material: T cells isolated from PBMCs. The receptors derive from a human donor in good health. CDR3s include the opening cysteine and the closing phenylalanine or tryptophan. Fields, in order: D gene, J gene, V gene, CDR3 DNA, CDR3 protein. A D gene is named only where the DNA matches it firmly.

>-|TRBJ2-7|TRBV6-1
TGTGCCAGCGGATACAGGGCCTACGAGCAGTACTTC
CASGYRAYEQYF
>TRBD2|TRBJ2-7|TRBV4-2
TGTGCCAGCAGCCAAGACAGGGGGGTAGCGGGAGAGTGGGAGCAGTACTTC
CASSQDRGVAGEWEQYF
>-|TRBJ2-1|TRBV4-3
TGCGTCAGCAGCCAAGATCGACAGGTTTCCTACAATGAGCAGTTCTTC
CVSSQDRQVSYNEQFF
>-|TRBJ2-5|TRBV6-5
TGTGCCAGCAGTTACGGGGGGATTGGGGAGACCCAGTACTTC
CASSYGGIGETQYF
>TRBD1|TRBJ1-5|TRBV27
TGTGCCAGCAGTTTATTCGGGACAGGGAGACTAGGTCAGCCCCAGCATTTT
CASSLFGTGRLGQPQHF
>TRBD2|TRBJ2-5|TRBV13
TGTGCCAGCAGCAGCGGGAGGTCTGCGGAGACCCAGTACTTC
CASSSGRSAETQYF
>-|TRBJ2-5|TRBV7-9
TGTGCCAGCAGCTTAGAGCCGAGGCTACGGGAGACCCAGTACTTC
CASSLEPRLRETQYF
>TRBD2|TRBJ2-1|TRBV7-2
TGTGCCAGTTACTCCGGGACTAGCATCTACAATGAGCAGTTCTTC
CASYSGTSIYNEQFF
>TRBD2|TRBJ2-3|TRBV7-3
TGTGCCAGCAGCCTGGAAGCGGGAGAACCAGATACGCAGTATTTT
CASSLEAGEPDTQYF
>TRBD1|TRBJ2-1|TRBV7-9
TGTGCCAGCAGCTCCGAGGTAGGGACAGACAACAATGAGCAGTTCTTC
CASSSEVGTDNNEQFF
>-|TRBJ1-1|TRBV9
TGTGCCAGCAGCGCAGGCGGGGGTGTGAACACTGAAGCTTTCTTT
CASSAGGGVNTEAFF